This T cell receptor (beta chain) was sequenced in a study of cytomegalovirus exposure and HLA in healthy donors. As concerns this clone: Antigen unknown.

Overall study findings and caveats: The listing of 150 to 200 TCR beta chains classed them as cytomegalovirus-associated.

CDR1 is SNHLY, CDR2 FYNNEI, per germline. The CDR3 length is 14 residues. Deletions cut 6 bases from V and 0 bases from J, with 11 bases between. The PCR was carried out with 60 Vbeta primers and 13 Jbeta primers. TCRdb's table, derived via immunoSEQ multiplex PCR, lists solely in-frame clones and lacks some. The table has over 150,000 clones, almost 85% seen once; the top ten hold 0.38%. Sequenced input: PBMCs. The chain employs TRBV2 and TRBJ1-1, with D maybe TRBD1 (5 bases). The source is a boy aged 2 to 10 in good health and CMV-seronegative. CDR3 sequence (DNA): TGTGCCAGCAGCACAGACAGTATGAACACTGAAGCTTTCTTT. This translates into CASSTDSMNTEAFF.